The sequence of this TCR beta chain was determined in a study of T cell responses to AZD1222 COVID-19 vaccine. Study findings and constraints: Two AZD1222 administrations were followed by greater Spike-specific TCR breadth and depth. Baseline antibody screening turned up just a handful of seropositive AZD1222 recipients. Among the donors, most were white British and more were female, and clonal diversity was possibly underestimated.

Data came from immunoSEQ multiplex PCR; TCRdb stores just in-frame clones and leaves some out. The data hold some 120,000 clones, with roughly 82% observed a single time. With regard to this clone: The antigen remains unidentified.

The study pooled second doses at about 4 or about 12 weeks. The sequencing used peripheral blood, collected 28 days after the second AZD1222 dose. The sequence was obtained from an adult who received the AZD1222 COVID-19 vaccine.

In nucleotides, the CDR3 is TGCGCCAGCAGCCGCCGGGGACAGGTCGAAAATCGTCCCTCTAACACCGGGGAGCTGTTTTTT. Translated: CASSRRGQVENRPSNTGELFF. The chain links TRBV5-1 to TRBJ2-2, with 8 bases that match TRBD1. Germline V CDR1 and CDR2: SGHRS, YFSETQ. This CDR3 is built from 21 residues. Unmatched junction bases numbered 22, after V lost 4 bases and J lost 2 bases.